Reported below is one T cell receptor beta chain. The data stem from a study of cytomegalovirus exposure and HLA in healthy donors. Trimming took 5 bases from V and 0 from J, leaving 10 bases between them. CDR3 length: 14 residues. The germline V gene encodes CDR1 MNHEY and CDR2 SMNVEV (reference sequence). Donors counted as nominally healthy when sampled, yet unrecorded immune exposures were likely. It was with 60 Vbeta and 13 Jbeta primers that the PCR ran. Sequenced by immunoSEQ multiplex PCR; TCRdb stores in-frame clones only, minus some. This sample has some 130,000 clones, with roughly 80% found just once.

This sequence originates from a boy aged 10-17 years in good health and CMV-seronegative. The rearrangement joins TRBV27 to TRBJ2-5, with D possibly TRBD1 on 6 matching bases. The sample was PBMCs. CDR3 bases: TGTGCCAGCAGTATAAGGGACAACCAAGAGACCCAGTACTTC. Translating gives CASSIRDNQETQYF.